The 30 T cell receptor beta chains listed next were all sequenced from one sample in a study of monozygotic twins with inflammatory bowel disease. TCRdb reprocessed the 5' RACE reads and stores each CDR3 protein as one record, lacking DNA. The specimen's table records fewer than 550,000 distinct CDR3 sequences. Sample: blood. Receptors were obtained from a human donor with ulcerative colitis or Crohn's disease, or a healthy co-twin of an affected twin (not recorded which).

This chain uses TRBV19 with TRBJ1-3; TCRdb indicates TRBD1, and absent DNA this call remains unverified. Germline CDR1 is LNHDA and CDR2 is SQIVND (reference sequence). This CDR3 comprises 18 residues. CDR3 in amino acids: CASSIDVQTGRSGNTIYF.

The chain couples TRBV20-1 to TRBJ2-7; no DNA is available, so the TRBD2 call from TCRdb remains unchecked. There are 13 residues in the CDR3. Per germline, CDR1 DFQATT and CDR2 SNEGSKA (reference sequence). The CDR3 reads CSARLAGEGEQYF.

The genes are TRBV5-1 and TRBJ2-5; lacking DNA, the TRBD2 call made by TCRdb goes unchecked. The CDR3 loop spans 16 amino acids. CDR1 SGHRS and CDR2 YFSETQ come from the germline V gene. CDR3 region: CASSPMGGSIEETQYF. Complete variable domain (other parts from reference TRBV5-1 and TRBJ2-5): KAGVTQTPRYLIKTRGQQVTLSCSPISGHRSVSWYQQTPGQGLQFLFEYFSETQRNKGNFPGRFSGRQFSNSRSEMNVSTLELGDSALYLCASSPMGGSIEETQYFGPGTRLLVL.

The chain is built from TRBV20-1 and TRBJ2-1; TCRdb proposes TRBD1, but this gene call is untestable without DNA. The germline CDR1 and CDR2 sequences are DFQATT and SNEGSKA (reference sequence). The CDR3 has 11 residues. The CDR3 is CSASQENEQYF.

The rearrangement joins TRBV3-1 to TRBJ2-7. Germline assignment: CDR1 LGHDT and CDR2 YNNKEL (reference sequence). This CDR3 comprises 14 residues. The CDR3 protein is CASSQAWTAYEQYF.

The rearrangement joins TRBV7-8 to TRBJ1-2; the D call from TCRdb, TRBD1, cannot be confirmed without DNA. CDR1 is SGHVS and CDR2 is FQNEAQ in the germline V gene. CDR3 length equals 14 residues. CDR3 protein: CASSLTQGAQGYTF.

The rearrangement joins TRBV5-1 to TRBJ2-2. The CDR3 consists of 15 residues. The germline gives CDR1 SGHRS, CDR2 YFSETQ. CDR3 residues: CASRKVDRYTGELFF.

This chain connects TRBV12-3 or TRBV12-4 to TRBJ2-1; TCRdb's D call of TRBD1 is untestable without DNA. CDR3 length: 12 amino acids. The CDR3 reads CASRADQGQQFF.

This chain joins TRBV4-3 and TRBJ1-2. The length of the CDR3 is 16 residues. Germline V gene lookup returns CDR1 LGHNA and CDR2 YSLEER. CDR3 sequence reads: CASSQVISGTAAGYTF.

This sequence joins TRBV12-3 or TRBV12-4 and TRBJ1-2; TCRdb calls TRBD1, which cannot be checked without DNA. This CDR3 has 12 residues. The CDR3 is CASTSSTGHITF.

V usage is TRBV4-1 and J usage is TRBJ2-5. This CDR3 contains 13 residues. Germline V CDR1 and CDR2: MGHRA, YSYEKL. The CDR3 loop is CASSQEGKETQYF.

This chain links TRBV6-5 with TRBJ2-1; TCRdb selects TRBD2, and the lack of DNA leaves this call unchecked. The germline gives CDR1 MNHEY, CDR2 SVGAGI. This CDR3 contains 16 residues. CDR3 residues: CASSSTSRGRYNEQFF.

The chain joins TRBV6-6 to TRBJ1-6. The germline gives CDR1 MNHNY, CDR2 SVGAGI (reference sequence). CDR3 length: 12 residues. The CDR3 sequence is CASTMTNSPLHF.

The chain uses TRBV29-1 and TRBJ2-1; the D gene TCRdb calls, TRBD2, cannot be checked with no DNA. The germline gives CDR1 SQVTM, CDR2 ANQGSEA. The CDR3 spans 12 residues. CDR3 sequence: CSVGPGGREQFF.

The gene calls are TRBV29-1 and TRBJ2-7; with no DNA, the TCRdb D assignment of TRBD2 cannot be verified. This CDR3 has 16 residues. Germline V CDR1 and CDR2: SQVTM, ANQGSEA. CDR3 amino acids: CSVDVARGSRAREQYF.

This chain links TRBV6-1 with TRBJ1-1; no DNA is available, so the TRBD1 call from TCRdb remains unchecked. Germline lookup yields CDR1 MNHNS and CDR2 SASEGT. The CDR3 runs to 16 residues. The CDR3 loop is CASSRSRGRANTEAFF.

The chain links TRBV2 to TRBJ1-5. The CDR3 is made up of 13 amino acids. Germline CDR1 is SNHLY and CDR2 is FYNNEI. The CDR3 here is CASSSFLGQPQHF.

The chain employs TRBV4-2 and TRBJ2-7. The CDR3 totals 13 residues. The germline V gene has CDR1 LGHNA and CDR2 YNFKEQ. The CDR3 sequence: CASSQGQHYEQYF.

The rearrangement uses TRBV20-1 and TRBJ2-1; TCRdb's assignment of TRBD1 cannot be checked, as there is no DNA. There are 16 residues in the CDR3. Germline V gene data show CDR1 as DFQATT and CDR2 as SNEGSKA (reference sequence). CDR3 amino acids: CSASSPWGVPYNEQFF.

This sequence joins TRBV6-6 and TRBJ1-5. The germline V gene encodes CDR1 MNHNY and CDR2 SVGAGI (reference sequence). The CDR3 is 14 residues long. Here the CDR3 reads CASSYSSRYQPQHF.

V is TRBV19 and J is TRBJ2-1. The CDR3 sequence is 17 residues long. Germline V lookup: CDR1 LNHDA, CDR2 SQIVND (reference sequence). The CDR3 reads CASRGWGMNGLDNEQFF.

V gene TRBV15 combines with J gene TRBJ2-7; TCRdb's D call of TRBD2 is untestable without DNA. CDR3 length equals 17 residues. The germline V gene encodes CDR1 LNHNV and CDR2 YYDKDF (reference sequence). CDR3: CATSRDLTSGPLYEQYF.

V usage is TRBV4-1 and J usage is TRBJ1-2. CDR1 and CDR2 from the germline V gene are MGHRA and YSYEKL. This CDR3 spans 13 amino acids. The CDR3 loop reads CASSQERWNGYTF.

This chain links TRBV19 with TRBJ2-4; TCRdb reports TRBD1, a call that lacks DNA to check it against. The CDR3 is made up of 13 amino acids. CDR1 is LNHDA and CDR2 is SQIVND in the germline V gene (reference sequence). The CDR3 protein is CASSITGAYIQYF.

The rearrangement joins TRBV28 to TRBJ1-2; TCRdb gives TRBD1 as the D gene, but with no DNA this cannot be confirmed. Per germline, CDR1 MDHEN and CDR2 SYDVKM. CDR3 length: 14 amino acids. CDR3 sequence reads: CASSSGGSFSGYTF.

This chain joins TRBV6-2 or TRBV6-3 and TRBJ2-5; checking the TCRdb D call of TRBD2 is not possible without DNA. The germline V gene encodes CDR1 MNHEY and CDR2 SVGEGT. CDR3 length equals 13 residues. The CDR3 protein is CASSYGQRVSQYF.

The chain is built from TRBV5-1 and TRBJ1-4. This CDR3 is 17 amino acids long. Germline assignment: CDR1 SGHRS and CDR2 YFSETQ. The chain's CDR3 is CASSLSPLGATNEKLFF. The whole variable domain, filled in from reference TRBV5-1 and TRBJ1-4, reads KAGVTQTPRYLIKTRGQQVTLSCSPISGHRSVSWYQQTPGQGLQFLFEYFSETQRNKGNFPGRFSGRQFSNSRSEMNVSTLELGDSALYLCASSLSPLGATNEKLFFGSGTQLSVL.

This chain joins TRBV28 and TRBJ2-7; TCRdb selects TRBD1, and the lack of DNA leaves this call unchecked. This CDR3 spans 15 amino acids. CDR1 MDHEN and CDR2 SYDVKM come from the germline V gene. This chain's CDR3 is CASSFYSGQGYEQYF.

The rearrangement joins TRBV5-1 to TRBJ1-6. Germline loops: CDR1 SGHRS, CDR2 YFSETQ. The length of the CDR3 is 17 residues. This CDR3 is CASSLREEGGYNSPLHF. The full variable domain, its missing parts supplied by reference TRBV5-1 and TRBJ1-6, is KAGVTQTPRYLIKTRGQQVTLSCSPISGHRSVSWYQQTPGQGLQFLFEYFSETQRNKGNFPGRFSGRQFSNSRSEMNVSTLELGDSALYLCASSLREEGGYNSPLHFGNGTRLTVT.

This chain connects TRBV6-1 to TRBJ1-5; TCRdb's D call of TRBD1 is untestable without DNA. CDR1 is MNHNS and CDR2 is SASEGT in the germline V gene. CDR3 length: 13 amino acids. The CDR3 protein is CASSGGLRQPQHF.